A selection of T cell receptor beta chains follows, all from one sample in a study of spatial heterogeneity in lung cancer. In TCRdb, the 5' RACE reads were re-called with MiXCR into one record per CDR3 protein. The sample records fewer than 55,000 distinct CDR3 sequences, roughly 7.4% being singletons. The source material was PBMCs, sampled at follow-up. These receptors all come from a female donor with early-stage non-small cell lung cancer. Each CDR3 is given with its conserved first and last residue. Each record gives: clone size, J gene, V gene, D gene, CDR3 protein, CDR3 DNA. The D gene is left open where the match is weak. Expanded clones are given a class, and other clones once, few, many or no size at all.

size: NA
J: TRBJ2-3
V: TRBV5-1
D: NA
CDR3: CASAPWGGSPKGTDTQYF
DNA: TGCGCCAGCGCCCCTTGGGGGGGCTCCCCCAAGGGCACAGATACGCAGTATTTT

size: many
J: TRBJ1-4
V: TRBV7-2
D: NA
CDR3: CASSLAGTPNEKLFF
DNA: TGTGCCAGCAGCCTCGCCGGTACGCCTAATGAAAAACTGTTTTTT

size: many
J: TRBJ2-5
V: TRBV5-1
D: NA
CDR3: CASSLTGTLQETQYF
DNA: TGCGCCAGCAGCTTAACAGGGACCCTACAAGAGACCCAGTACTTC

size: many
J: TRBJ2-7
V: TRBV11-2
D: NA
CDR3: CASSTDSSYEQYF
DNA: TGTGCCAGCAGCACGGACAGCTCCTACGAGCAGTACTTC

size: NA
J: TRBJ2-1
V: TRBV12-3/TRBV12-4
D: NA
CDR3: CASSLWQAGDEQFF
DNA: TGTGCCAGCAGTTTATGGCAGGCTGGGGATGAGCAGTTCTTC

size: many
J: TRBJ2-1
V: TRBV10-3
D: NA
CDR3: CAISPATGKNRSYNEQFF
DNA: TGTGCCATCAGCCCAGCCACAGGGAAAAATCGCTCCTACAATGAGCAGTTCTTC

size: many
J: TRBJ2-1
V: TRBV7-2
D: NA
CDR3: CASSLVAPLGGQFF
DNA: TGTGCCAGCAGCTTAGTAGCGCCATTGGGGGGGCAGTTCTTC

size: NA
J: TRBJ2-3
V: TRBV29-1
D: TRBD1
CDR3: CSVSGTAASDTQYF
DNA: TGCAGCGTTTCCGGGACAGCCGCTTCAGATACGCAGTATTTT

size: NA
J: TRBJ2-5
V: TRBV3-1
D: NA
CDR3: CASSQTPARETQYF
DNA: TGTGCCAGCAGCCAAACTCCAGCGAGAGAGACCCAGTACTTC

size: many
J: TRBJ2-7
V: TRBV9
D: NA
CDR3: CASSVAGDTSYEQYF
DNA: TGTGCCAGCAGCGTAGCGGGGGACACCTCTTACGAGCAGTACTTC

size: NA
J: TRBJ2-3
V: TRBV20-1
D: TRBD2
CDR3: CSAAPRASGPPDTQYF
DNA: TGCAGTGCCGCCCCACGGGCTAGCGGACCCCCGGATACGCAGTATTTT

size: many
J: TRBJ2-2
V: TRBV2
D: NA
CDR3: CASSLRPGTPNTGELFF
DNA: TGTGCCAGCAGCCTACGGCCGGGCACTCCGAACACCGGGGAGCTGTTTTTT

size: NA
J: TRBJ2-3
V: TRBV10-1
D: NA
CDR3: CASSDSGDTQYF
DNA: TGCGCCAGCAGTGATTCTGGAGATACGCAGTATTTT

size: NA
J: TRBJ2-5
V: TRBV5-5
D: TRBD2
CDR3: CASSSALLAGGKETQYF
DNA: TGTGCCAGCAGCTCAGCCCTACTAGCGGGGGGTAAAGAGACCCAGTACTTC

size: NA
J: TRBJ2-3
V: TRBV5-1
D: NA
CDR3: CASSFEQGTQYF
DNA: TGCGCCAGCAGCTTCGAACAAGGTACGCAGTATTTT

size: few
J: TRBJ1-2
V: TRBV7-8
D: NA
CDR3: CASSLSVRRLNYGYTF
DNA: TGTGCCAGCAGCTTATCCGTGAGGCGTCTTAACTATGGCTACACCTTC

size: many
J: TRBJ2-1
V: TRBV7-9
D: TRBD2
CDR3: CASRSTPGLAYNEQFF
DNA: TGTGCCAGCAGGTCTACTCCAGGACTAGCCTACAATGAGCAGTTCTTC

size: few
J: TRBJ1-1
V: TRBV7-9
D: NA
CDR3: CASSPVSSLKAFF
DNA: TGTGCCAGCAGCCCCGTGAGTTCATTGAAAGCTTTCTTT

size: many
J: TRBJ2-1
V: TRBV5-1
D: TRBD1
CDR3: CASSRTDRENNEQFF
DNA: TGCGCCAGCAGCCGGACGGACAGGGAAAACAATGAGCAGTTCTTC

size: NA
J: TRBJ1-3
V: TRBV7-2
D: NA
CDR3: CVSSPRQGVLSGNTIYF
DNA: TGTGTCAGCAGCCCCCGTCAGGGAGTGCTCTCTGGAAACACCATATATTTT

size: many
J: TRBJ2-7
V: TRBV28
D: TRBD1
CDR3: CASSAIGTGGYEQYF
DNA: TGTGCCAGCAGTGCGATCGGGACAGGGGGCTACGAGCAGTACTTC

size: NA
J: TRBJ1-2
V: TRBV7-9
D: NA
CDR3: CASSSPQGRTVANYGYTF
DNA: TGTGCCAGCAGCTCCCCGCAGGGACGGACGGTGGCTAACTATGGCTACACCTTC

size: many
J: TRBJ1-1
V: TRBV7-3
D: NA
CDR3: CASSFGTGDGSPAFF
DNA: TGTGCCAGCAGCTTTGGGACCGGGGATGGCAGTCCGGCTTTCTTT

size: many
J: TRBJ2-3
V: TRBV11-2
D: TRBD2
CDR3: CASSPAGGSTDTQYF
DNA: TGTGCCAGCAGCCCCGCGGGGGGCAGCACAGATACGCAGTATTTT

size: few
J: TRBJ2-1
V: TRBV7-8
D: NA
CDR3: CASSRRGMGTGGTSGYNEQFF
DNA: TGTGCCAGCAGCCGGCGAGGTATGGGGACAGGGGGGACTAGCGGCTACAATGAGCAGTTCTTC

size: few
J: TRBJ1-1
V: TRBV5-4
D: NA
CDR3: CASSFPANTEAFF
DNA: TGTGCCAGCAGCTTCCCAGCGAACACTGAAGCTTTCTTT

size: many
J: TRBJ2-5
V: TRBV4-3
D: NA
CDR3: CASSQGPKRPQYF
DNA: TGCGCCAGCAGCCAGGGACCCAAGAGACCCCAGTACTTC

size: few
J: TRBJ2-1
V: TRBV7-6
D: NA
CDR3: CASSFTEDNEQFF
DNA: TGTGCCAGCAGCTTTACCGAAGACAATGAGCAGTTCTTC

size: few
J: TRBJ1-4
V: TRBV12-3/TRBV12-4
D: TRBD1
CDR3: CASSPGTGLATNEKLFF
DNA: TGTGCCAGCAGCCCCGGGACAGGCCTTGCAACTAATGAAAAACTGTTTTTT

size: NA
J: TRBJ1-1
V: TRBV4-1
D: NA
CDR3: CASSQDRVNTEAFF
DNA: TGCGCCAGCAGCCAAGACAGAGTGAACACTGAAGCTTTCTTT

size: few
J: TRBJ2-5
V: TRBV23-1
D: TRBD1
CDR3: CASSQTLGQEKETQYF
DNA: TGCGCCAGCAGTCAAACCCTTGGACAGGAAAAAGAGACCCAGTACTTC

size: many
J: TRBJ2-5
V: TRBV20-1
D: NA
CDR3: CSAERAGGAGETQYF
DNA: TGCAGTGCTGAAAGAGCTGGGGGGGCTGGAGAGACCCAGTACTTC

size: many
J: TRBJ1-1
V: TRBV30
D: NA
CDR3: CAWSVWQGPRGNTEAFF
DNA: TGTGCCTGGAGTGTCTGGCAGGGGCCGCGAGGGAACACTGAAGCTTTCTTT

size: NA
J: TRBJ1-1
V: TRBV27
D: NA
CDR3: CASSHRGGSTEAFF
DNA: TGTGCCAGCAGCCATAGGGGAGGGTCCACTGAAGCTTTCTTT

size: few
J: TRBJ2-5
V: TRBV5-1
D: NA
CDR3: CASSLMNQETQYF
DNA: TGCGCCAGCAGCTTGATGAACCAAGAGACCCAGTACTTC

size: few
J: TRBJ1-6
V: TRBV10-2
D: TRBD1
CDR3: CASTDRGRESPLHF
DNA: TGCGCCAGCACCGACAGGGGGCGAGAGTCACCCCTCCACTTT

size: many
J: TRBJ2-3
V: TRBV27
D: TRBD1
CDR3: CASSFRDRGLDTQYF
DNA: TGTGCCAGCAGTTTCAGGGACAGGGGGTTAGATACGCAGTATTTT

size: NA
J: TRBJ1-6
V: TRBV5-1
D: TRBD1
CDR3: CASSIGQGASSPLHF
DNA: TGCGCCAGCAGCATCGGACAGGGGGCGAGCTCACCCCTCCACTTT

size: many
J: TRBJ2-1
V: TRBV7-2
D: NA
CDR3: CASSFRSGANEQFF
DNA: TGTGCCAGCAGCTTCAGGTCAGGGGCCAATGAGCAGTTCTTC

size: NA
J: TRBJ2-1
V: TRBV7-2
D: NA
CDR3: CASSLLKASNEQFF
DNA: TGTGCCAGCAGCTTATTAAAGGCTTCCAATGAGCAGTTCTTC

size: NA
J: TRBJ1-1
V: TRBV7-7
D: NA
CDR3: CASSATANTEAFF
DNA: TGTGCCAGCAGCGCGACAGCGAACACTGAAGCTTTCTTT

size: NA
J: TRBJ1-3
V: TRBV10-3
D: NA
CDR3: CASGPRGSGNTIYF
DNA: TGTGCCAGTGGTCCCCGGGGCTCTGGAAACACCATATATTTT

size: many
J: TRBJ2-1
V: TRBV29-1
D: NA
CDR3: CSVGTGAHPFF
DNA: NA

size: NA
J: TRBJ2-7
V: TRBV6-2/TRBV6-3
D: TRBD1
CDR3: CASSSLTDRVEPEQYF
DNA: TGTGCCAGCAGTTCACTTACGGACAGGGTAGAACCCGAGCAGTACTTC

size: many
J: TRBJ2-3
V: TRBV4-3
D: NA
CDR3: CASSQEASDRSRDTQYF
DNA: TGCGCCAGCAGCCAAGAAGCCTCCGACAGGTCCAGAGATACGCAGTATTTT

size: many
J: TRBJ2-2
V: TRBV28
D: NA
CDR3: CASSFGVNTGELFF
DNA: TGTGCCAGCAGTTTTGGAGTGAACACCGGGGAGCTGTTTTTT

size: many
J: TRBJ2-7
V: TRBV28
D: NA
CDR3: CASSLEGKTSYEQYF
DNA: TGTGCCAGCAGTTTAGAGGGCAAAACCTCCTACGAGCAGTACTTC

size: many
J: TRBJ2-2
V: TRBV5-6
D: NA
CDR3: CASSSLNTGELFF
DNA: TGTGCCAGCAGCTCGTTAAACACCGGGGAGCTGTTTTTT

size: many
J: TRBJ1-1
V: TRBV5-1
D: NA
CDR3: CASFEGRTEAFF
DNA: TGCGCCAGCTTTGAGGGCAGGACTGAAGCTTTCTTT